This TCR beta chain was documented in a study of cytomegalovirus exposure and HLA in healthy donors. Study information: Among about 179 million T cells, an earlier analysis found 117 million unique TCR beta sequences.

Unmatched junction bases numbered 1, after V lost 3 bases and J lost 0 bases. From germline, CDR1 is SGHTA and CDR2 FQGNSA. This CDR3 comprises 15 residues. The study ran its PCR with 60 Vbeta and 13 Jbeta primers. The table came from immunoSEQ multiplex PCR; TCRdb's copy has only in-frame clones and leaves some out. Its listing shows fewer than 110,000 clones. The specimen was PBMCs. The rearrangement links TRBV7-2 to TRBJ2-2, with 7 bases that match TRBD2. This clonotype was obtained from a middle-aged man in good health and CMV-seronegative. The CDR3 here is CASSFSGPNTGELFF. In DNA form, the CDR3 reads TGTGCCAGCAGCTTTAGCGGGCCGAACACCGGGGAGCTGTTTTTT.